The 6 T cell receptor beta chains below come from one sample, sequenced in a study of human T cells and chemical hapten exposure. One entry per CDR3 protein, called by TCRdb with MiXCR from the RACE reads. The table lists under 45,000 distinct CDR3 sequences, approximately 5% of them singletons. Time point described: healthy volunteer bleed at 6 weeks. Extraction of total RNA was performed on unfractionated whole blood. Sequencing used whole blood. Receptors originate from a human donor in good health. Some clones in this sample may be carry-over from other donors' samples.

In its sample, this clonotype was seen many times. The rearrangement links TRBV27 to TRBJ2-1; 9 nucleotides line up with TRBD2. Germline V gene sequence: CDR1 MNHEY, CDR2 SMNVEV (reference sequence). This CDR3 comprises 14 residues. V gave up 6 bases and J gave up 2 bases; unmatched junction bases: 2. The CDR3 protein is CASRREGAYNEQFF. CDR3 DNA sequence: TGTGCCAGCAGGCGGGAGGGGGCCTACAATGAGCAGTTCTTC.

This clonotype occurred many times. CDR3 DNA: TGTGCCAGCAGTTACCCCCGGACAGGGCTCACTGAAGCTTTCTTT. Its translation is CASSYPRTGLTEAFF. The V gene is TRBV6-2 or TRBV6-3, the J gene TRBJ1-1; 8 nucleotides line up with TRBD1. This CDR3 spans 15 amino acids. Unmatched junction bases numbered 6, after V lost 2 bases and J lost 4 bases. Germline V lookup: CDR1 MNHEY, CDR2 SVGEGT.

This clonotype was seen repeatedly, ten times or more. CDR3 residues: CASAAGGDTGELFF. The CDR3 DNA reads TGTGCCAGCGCAGCGGGAGGGGACACCGGGGAGCTGTTTTTT. The J gene is TRBJ2-2, the V gene TRBV6-4; 10 positions agree with TRBD2. This CDR3 is built from 14 residues. V lost 8 bases to trimming and J lost 3 bases; unmatched junction nucleotides: 3. The germline V gene has CDR1 MRHNA and CDR2 SNTAGT.

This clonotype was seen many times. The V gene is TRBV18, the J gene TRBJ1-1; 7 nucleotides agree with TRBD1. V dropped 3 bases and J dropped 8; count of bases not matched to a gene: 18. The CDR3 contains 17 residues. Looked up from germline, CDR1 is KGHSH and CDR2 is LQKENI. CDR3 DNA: TGTGCCAGCTCACCGCAAAGAGGACAGGCACCCCTGGGGGAAGCTTTCTTT. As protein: CASSPQRGQAPLGEAFF.

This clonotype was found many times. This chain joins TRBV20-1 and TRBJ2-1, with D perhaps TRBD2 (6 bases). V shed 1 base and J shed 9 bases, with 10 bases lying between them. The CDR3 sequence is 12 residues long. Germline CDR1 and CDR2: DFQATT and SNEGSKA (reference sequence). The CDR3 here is CSARGLVSEQFF. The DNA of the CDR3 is TGCAGTGCTAGAGGACTAGTATCTGAGCAGTTCTTC.

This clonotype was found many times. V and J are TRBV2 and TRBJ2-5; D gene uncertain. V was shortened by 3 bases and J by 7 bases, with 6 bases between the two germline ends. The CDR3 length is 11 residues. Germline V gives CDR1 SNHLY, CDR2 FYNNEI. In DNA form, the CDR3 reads TGTGCCAGCAGTGATCTATCGACCCAGTACTTC. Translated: CASSDLSTQYF. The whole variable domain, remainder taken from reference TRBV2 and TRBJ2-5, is EPEVTQTPSHQVTQMGQEVILRCVPISNHLYFYWYRQILGQKVEFLVSFYNNEISEKSEIFDDQFSVERPDGSNFTLKIRSTKLEDSAMYFCASSDLSTQYFGPGTRLLVL.